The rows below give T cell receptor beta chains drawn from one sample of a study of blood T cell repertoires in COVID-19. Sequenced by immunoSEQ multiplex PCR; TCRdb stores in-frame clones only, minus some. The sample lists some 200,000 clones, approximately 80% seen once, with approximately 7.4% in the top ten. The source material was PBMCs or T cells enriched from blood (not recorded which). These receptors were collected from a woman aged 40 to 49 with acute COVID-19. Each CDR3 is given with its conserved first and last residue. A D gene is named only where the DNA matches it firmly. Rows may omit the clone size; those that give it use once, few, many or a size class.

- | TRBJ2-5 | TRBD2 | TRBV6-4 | TGTGCCAGCCGAGAGCGGGGGGGACCCCAAGAGACCCAGTACTTC | CASRERGGPQETQYF
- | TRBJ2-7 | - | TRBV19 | TGTGCCAGTAATTTGGCAGGGAACTACGAGCAGTACTTC | CASNLAGNYEQYF
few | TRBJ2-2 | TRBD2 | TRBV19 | TGTGCCAGTAGTCCTTTTGGGGGGGTGACCGGGGAGCTGTTTTTT | CASSPFGGVTGELFF
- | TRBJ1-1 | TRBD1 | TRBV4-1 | TGCGCCGCGTCGACAGGGGGTTACACTGAAGCTTTCTTT | CAASTGGYTEAFF
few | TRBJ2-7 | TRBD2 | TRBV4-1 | TGCGCCAGCAGCCTGCGGCAGGCTGCAGCGGGGGCTTACGAGCAGTACTTC | CASSLRQAAAGAYEQYF
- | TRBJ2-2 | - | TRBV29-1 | TGCAGCGTTGAATTTGGAGGGCCCGACCGGGGGAACACCGGGGAGCTGTTTTTT | CSVEFGGPDRGNTGELFF
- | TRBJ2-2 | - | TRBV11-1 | TGTGCCAGCAGCTTAGGGGGGCCGAACACCGGGGAGCTGTTTTTT | CASSLGGPNTGELFF
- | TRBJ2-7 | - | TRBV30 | TGTGCCTGGAGTGTACCCGGTTACGAGCAGTACTTC | CAWSVPGYEQYF
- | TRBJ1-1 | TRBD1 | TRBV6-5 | TGTGCCAGCAGCCGGGACAGGAACACTGAAGCTTTCTTT | CASSRDRNTEAFF
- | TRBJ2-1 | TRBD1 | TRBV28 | TGTGCCACGGAGGACAGGGAGAATGAGCAGTTCTTC | CATEDRENEQFF
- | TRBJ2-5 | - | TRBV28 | TGTGCCAGCAGCACCCGGGACAAACAAGAGACCCAGTACTTC | CASSTRDKQETQYF
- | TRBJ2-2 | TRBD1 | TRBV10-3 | TGTGCCATCAGTGCTGGGACAGGGGGTGGCACCGGGGAGCTGTTTTTT | CAISAGTGGGTGELFF
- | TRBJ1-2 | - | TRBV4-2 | TGTGCCAGCAGCCAAGACCGCACAGGGAACTATGGCTACACCTTC | CASSQDRTGNYGYTF
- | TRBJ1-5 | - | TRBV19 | TGTGCCAGTAGTATAGATCGGAAACAGGCTATCAATCAGCCCCAGCATTTT | CASSIDRKQAINQPQHF
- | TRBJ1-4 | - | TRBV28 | TGTGCCAGCAGTTTAGGGCAGGGGTATGAAAAACTGTTTTTT | CASSLGQGYEKLFF
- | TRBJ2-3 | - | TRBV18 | TGTGCCAGCTCAAGCTCGACAGGCACAGATACGCAGTATTTT | CASSSSTGTDTQYF